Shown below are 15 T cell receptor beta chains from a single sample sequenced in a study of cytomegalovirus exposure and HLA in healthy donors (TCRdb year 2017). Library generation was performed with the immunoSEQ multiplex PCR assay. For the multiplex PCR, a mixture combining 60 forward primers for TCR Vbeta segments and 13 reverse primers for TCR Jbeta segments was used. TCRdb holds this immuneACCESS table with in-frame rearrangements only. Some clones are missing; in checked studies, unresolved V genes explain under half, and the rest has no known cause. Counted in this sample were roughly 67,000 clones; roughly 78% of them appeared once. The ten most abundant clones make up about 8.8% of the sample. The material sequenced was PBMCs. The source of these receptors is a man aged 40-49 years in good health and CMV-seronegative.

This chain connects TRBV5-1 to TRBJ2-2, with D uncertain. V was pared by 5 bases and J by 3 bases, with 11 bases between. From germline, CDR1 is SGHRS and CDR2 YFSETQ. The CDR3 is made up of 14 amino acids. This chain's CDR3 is CASRVQIDTGELFF. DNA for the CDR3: TGCGCCAGCAGGGTTCAGATTGACACCGGGGAGCTGTTTTTT.

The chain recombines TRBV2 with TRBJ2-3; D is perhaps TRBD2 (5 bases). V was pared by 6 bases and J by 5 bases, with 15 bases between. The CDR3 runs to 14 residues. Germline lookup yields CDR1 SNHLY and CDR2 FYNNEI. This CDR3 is CASRREGARDTQYF. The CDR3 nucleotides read TGTGCCAGCAGGAGGGAAGGAGCACGAGATACGCAGTATTTT.

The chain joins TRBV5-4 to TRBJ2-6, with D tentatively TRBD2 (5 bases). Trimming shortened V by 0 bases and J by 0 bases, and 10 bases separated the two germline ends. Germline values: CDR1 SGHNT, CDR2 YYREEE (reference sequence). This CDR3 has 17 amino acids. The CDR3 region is CASSLDGLSSGANVLTF. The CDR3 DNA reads TGTGCCAGCAGCTTGGATGGACTGAGCTCTGGGGCCAACGTCCTGACTTTC.

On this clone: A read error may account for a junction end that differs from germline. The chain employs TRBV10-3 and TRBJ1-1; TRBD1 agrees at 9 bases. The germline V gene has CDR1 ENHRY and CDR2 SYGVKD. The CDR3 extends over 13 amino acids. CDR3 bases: TGTGCGATCAAGGGGACAGGGTATACTGAAGCTTTCTTT. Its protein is CAIKGTGYTEAFF.

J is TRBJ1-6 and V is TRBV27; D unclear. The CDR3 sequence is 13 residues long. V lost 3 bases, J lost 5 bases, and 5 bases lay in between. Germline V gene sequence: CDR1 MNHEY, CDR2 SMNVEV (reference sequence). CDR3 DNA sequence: TGTGCCAGCAGTTTCCGTGATAATTCACCCCTCCACTTT. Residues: CASSFRDNSPLHF.

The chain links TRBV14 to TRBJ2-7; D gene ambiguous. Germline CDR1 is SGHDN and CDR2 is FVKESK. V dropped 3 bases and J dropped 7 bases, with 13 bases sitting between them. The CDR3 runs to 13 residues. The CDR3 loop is CASSHSSPREQYF. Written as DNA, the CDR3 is TGTGCCAGCAGCCATAGCAGTCCGCGAGAGCAGTACTTC.

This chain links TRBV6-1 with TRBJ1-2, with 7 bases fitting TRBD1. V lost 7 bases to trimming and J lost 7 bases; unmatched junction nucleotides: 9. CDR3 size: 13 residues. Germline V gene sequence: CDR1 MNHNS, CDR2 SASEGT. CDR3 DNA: TGTGCCAGCAAGGGGGCCCTATTCTTTGGCTACACCTTC. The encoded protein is CASKGALFFGYTF.

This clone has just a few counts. The DNA for the CDR3 is TGTGCCAGCAGCCAAGATGCAGCGAGCTCCTACGAGCAGTACTTC. Amino acids: CASSQDAASSYEQYF. This chain uses TRBV4-2 with TRBJ2-7; D is undetermined. The CDR3 runs 15 residues. The ends were cut back, 0 bases at V and 0 bases at J, with 9 bases in the middle. The germline V gene encodes CDR1 LGHNA and CDR2 YNFKEQ.

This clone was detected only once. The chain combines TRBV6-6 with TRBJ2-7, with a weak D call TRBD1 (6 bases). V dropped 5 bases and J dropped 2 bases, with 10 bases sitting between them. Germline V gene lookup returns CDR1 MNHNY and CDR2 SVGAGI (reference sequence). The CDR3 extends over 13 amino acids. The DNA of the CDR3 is TGTGCCAGCAGTCGGGGACAAACCTACGAGCAGTACTTC. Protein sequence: CASSRGQTYEQYF.

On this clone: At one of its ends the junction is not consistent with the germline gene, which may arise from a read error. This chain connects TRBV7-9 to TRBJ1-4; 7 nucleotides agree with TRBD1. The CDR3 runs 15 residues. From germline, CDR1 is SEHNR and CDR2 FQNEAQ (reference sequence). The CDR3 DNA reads TGTTCCAGCAGCCCCATACAGGGGACTAATGAAAAACTGTTTTTT. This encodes CSSSPIQGTNEKLFF.

CDR3 sequence reads: CASSRGLQSSYEQYF. DNA of the CDR3: TGCGCCAGCAGCCGCGGACTACAGAGCTCCTACGAGCAGTACTTC. This chain uses TRBV5-1 with TRBJ2-5; tentative D call: TRBD2 (6 bases). The last part of the DNA fits TRBJ2-7 better; the J call may be wrong. This CDR3 contains 15 residues. The germline V gene encodes CDR1 SGHRS and CDR2 YFSETQ.

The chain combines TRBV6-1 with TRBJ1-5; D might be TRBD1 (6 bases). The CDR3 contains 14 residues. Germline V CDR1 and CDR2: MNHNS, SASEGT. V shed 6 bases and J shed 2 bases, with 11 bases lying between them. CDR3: CASRKQGGNQPQHF. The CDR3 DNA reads TGTGCCAGCAGGAAACAGGGAGGCAATCAGCCCCAGCATTTT.

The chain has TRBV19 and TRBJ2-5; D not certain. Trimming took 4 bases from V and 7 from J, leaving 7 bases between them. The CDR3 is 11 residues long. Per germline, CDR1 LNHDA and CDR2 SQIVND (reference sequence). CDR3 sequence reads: CASSSERTQYF. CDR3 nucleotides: TGTGCCAGTAGTAGTGAGAGGACCCAGTACTTC.

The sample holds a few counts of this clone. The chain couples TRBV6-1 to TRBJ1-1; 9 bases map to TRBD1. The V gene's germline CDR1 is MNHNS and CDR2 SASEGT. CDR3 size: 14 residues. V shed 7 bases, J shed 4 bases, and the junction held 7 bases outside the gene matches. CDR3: CASTKKQGATEAFF. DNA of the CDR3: TGTGCCAGCACCAAAAAACAGGGGGCCACTGAAGCTTTCTTT.

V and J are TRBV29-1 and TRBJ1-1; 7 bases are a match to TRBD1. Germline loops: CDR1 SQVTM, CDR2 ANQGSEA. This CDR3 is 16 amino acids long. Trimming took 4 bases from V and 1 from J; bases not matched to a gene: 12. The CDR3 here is CSVGTGRFGWNTEAFF. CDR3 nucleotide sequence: TGCAGCGTTGGGACAGGCCGATTTGGATGGAACACTGAAGCTTTCTTT.